This note documents a single TCR beta chain sequence. Its antigen is unidentified. In germline, CDR1 is LNHDA, CDR2 SQIVND (reference sequence). The CDR3 has 12 residues. The V end lost 5 bases, the J end lost 12 bases, and 11 bases lay between the germline ends. Nominally healthy donors provided the samples, though records likely missed some immune exposures. In the PCR, 60 Vbeta and 13 Jbeta primers were used. Sequenced by immunoSEQ multiplex PCR; TCRdb stores in-frame clones only, minus some. Of around 190,000 clones listed, approximately 79% are singletons. The entry originates in a study of cytomegalovirus exposure and HLA in healthy donors. Overall study findings and caveats: Clonal expansion was found to be greater in HLA-associated TCR beta chains than in equally common others in a later analysis.

This sequence was found in a woman between 18 and 29 years old in good health and CMV-seronegative. Sequencing was performed on PBMCs. The V and J genes are TRBV19 and TRBJ1-6; D ambiguous. CDR3 in amino acids: CASSGTRGPLHF. The CDR3 nucleotides read TGTGCCAGTAGTGGTACACGGGGACCCCTCCACTTT.